This TCR beta chain is from a study of cytomegalovirus exposure and HLA in healthy donors. Study-level points and caveats: Presence/absence results assume similar sequencing depth per donor, which may not hold.

To note about this clone: The antigen remains undetermined.

The PCR had 60 Vbeta and 13 Jbeta primers. The assay was immunoSEQ multiplex PCR, and TCRdb's table has in-frame clones only and misses some. The sample's table shows around 100,000 clones. V was cut by 1 base and J by 2 bases, with 5 bases left in between. Germline CDR1 reads LNHNV; CDR2 reads YYDKDF (reference sequence). This CDR3 comprises 13 residues. This TCR was recovered from a man aged 30 to 39 in good health and CMV-seronegative. The chain couples TRBV15 to TRBJ1-2; possibly TRBD1 for D (5 bases). The specimen was PBMCs. The CDR3 nucleotides are TGTGCCACCAGCAGAGGACAGAACTATGGCTACACCTTC. Amino acids: CATSRGQNYGYTF. Together with reference TRBV15 and TRBJ1-2, the CDR3 gives the full variable domain: DAMVIQNPRYQVTQFGKPVTLSCSQTLNHNVMYWYQQKSSQAPKLLFHYYDKDFNNEADTPDNFQSRRPNTSFCFLDIRSPGLGDTAMYLCATSRGQNYGYTFGSGTRLTVV.